This T cell receptor beta chain is from a study of T cell repertoires in cytomegalovirus infection. Overall study results and limits: HLA-C-restricted CMV clonotypes gave the most frequent clonotype in two of eight donors. Frequencies of public TCR beta families were cumulated, and this identified carriers of CMV plus the relevant HLA.

To note about this clonotype: Antigen specificity is unknown.

MiXCR, run by TCRdb on the reads, gives a single entry per CDR3 protein. The sample holds 680,000 or so distinct CDR3 sequences, 35% seen once. The CDR3 consists of 14 residues. Trimming pared 4 bases from V and 6 bases from J, leaving 15 bases between. Germline-derived CDR1 and CDR2 are LNHDA and SQIVND (reference sequence). The rearrangement joins TRBV19 to TRBJ1-2; no clear D gene. The receptor was isolated from a human donor in good health (CMV status not recorded). Some clones in this sample may be carry-over from other donors' samples. Sequencing was done on a sample of PBMCs. CDR3 loop: CASSSARDRDGYTF. The CDR3 region has the DNA TGTGCCAGTAGTAGTGCCCGGGATCGAGATGGCTACACCTTC.